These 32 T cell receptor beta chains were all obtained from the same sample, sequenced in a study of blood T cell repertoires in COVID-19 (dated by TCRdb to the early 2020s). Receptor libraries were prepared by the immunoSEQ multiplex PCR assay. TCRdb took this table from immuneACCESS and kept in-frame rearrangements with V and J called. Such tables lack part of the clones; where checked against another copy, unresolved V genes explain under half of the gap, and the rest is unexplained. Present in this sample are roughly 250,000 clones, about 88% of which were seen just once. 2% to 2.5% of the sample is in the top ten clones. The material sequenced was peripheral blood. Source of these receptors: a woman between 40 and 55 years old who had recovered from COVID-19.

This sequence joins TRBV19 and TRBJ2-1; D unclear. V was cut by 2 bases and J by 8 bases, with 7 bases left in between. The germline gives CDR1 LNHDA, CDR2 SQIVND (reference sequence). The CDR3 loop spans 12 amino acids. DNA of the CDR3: TGTGCCAGTAGTATATCCTTTGATGAGCAGTTCTTC. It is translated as CASSISFDEQFF.

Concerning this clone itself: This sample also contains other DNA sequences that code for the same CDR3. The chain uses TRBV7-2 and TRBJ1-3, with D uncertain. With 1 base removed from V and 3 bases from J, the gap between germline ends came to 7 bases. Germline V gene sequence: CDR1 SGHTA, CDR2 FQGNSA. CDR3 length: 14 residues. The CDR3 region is CASSLDPGGNTIYF. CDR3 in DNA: TGTGCCAGCAGCTTAGACCCGGGTGGAAACACCATATATTTT.

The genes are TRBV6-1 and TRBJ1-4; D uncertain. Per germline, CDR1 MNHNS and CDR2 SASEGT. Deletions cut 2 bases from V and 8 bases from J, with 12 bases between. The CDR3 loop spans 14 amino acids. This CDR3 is CASSEPGDGEKLFF. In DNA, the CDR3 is TGTGCCAGCAGTGAACCGGGAGATGGGGAAAAACTGTTTTTT.

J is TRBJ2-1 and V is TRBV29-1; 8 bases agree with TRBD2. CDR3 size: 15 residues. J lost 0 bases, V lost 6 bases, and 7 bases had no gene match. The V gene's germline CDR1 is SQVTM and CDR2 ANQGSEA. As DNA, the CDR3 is TGCAGCGTGCTTGGCGGGACTAGCTCCTACAATGAGCAGTTCTTC. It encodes CSVLGGTSSYNEQFF.

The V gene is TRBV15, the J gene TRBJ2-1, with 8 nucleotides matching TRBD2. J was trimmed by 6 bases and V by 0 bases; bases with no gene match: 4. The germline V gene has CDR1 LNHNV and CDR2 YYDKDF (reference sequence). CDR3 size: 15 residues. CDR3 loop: CATSREVRGGNEQFF. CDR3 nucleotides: TGTGCCACCAGCAGAGAGGTACGGGGGGGCAATGAGCAGTTCTTC.

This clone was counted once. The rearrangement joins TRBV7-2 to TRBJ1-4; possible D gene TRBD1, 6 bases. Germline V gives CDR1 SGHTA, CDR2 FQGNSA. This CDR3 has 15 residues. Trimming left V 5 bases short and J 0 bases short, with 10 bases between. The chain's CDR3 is CASSLDRTTNEKLFF. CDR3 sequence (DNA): TGTGCCAGCAGCCTCGACAGGACAACTAATGAAAAACTGTTTTTT.

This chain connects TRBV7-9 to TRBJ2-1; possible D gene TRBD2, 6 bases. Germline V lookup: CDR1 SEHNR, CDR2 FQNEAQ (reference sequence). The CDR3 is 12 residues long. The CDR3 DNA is TGTGCTAGCGAGGGACTTGACAATGAGCAGTTCTTC. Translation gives CASEGLDNEQFF.

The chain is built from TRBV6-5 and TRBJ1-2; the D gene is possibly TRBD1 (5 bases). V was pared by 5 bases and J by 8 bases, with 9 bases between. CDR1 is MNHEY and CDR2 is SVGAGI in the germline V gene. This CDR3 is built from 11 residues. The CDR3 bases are TGTGCCAGCAGTCAGGGAATAGGCTACACCTTC. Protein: CASSQGIGYTF.

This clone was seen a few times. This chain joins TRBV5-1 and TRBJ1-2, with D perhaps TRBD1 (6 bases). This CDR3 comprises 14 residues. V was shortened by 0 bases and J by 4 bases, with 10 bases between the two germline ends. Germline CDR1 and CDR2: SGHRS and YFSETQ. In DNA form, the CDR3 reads TGCGCCAGCAGCTTGGCCAACAGGGCCTATGGCTACACCTTC. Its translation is CASSLANRAYGYTF.

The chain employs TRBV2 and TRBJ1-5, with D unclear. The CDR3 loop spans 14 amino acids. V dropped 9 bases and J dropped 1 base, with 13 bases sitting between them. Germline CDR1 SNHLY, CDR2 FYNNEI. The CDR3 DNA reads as TGTGCCAGTCAGAATCCTTGGAGCAATCAGCCCCAGCATTTT. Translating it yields CASQNPWSNQPQHF.

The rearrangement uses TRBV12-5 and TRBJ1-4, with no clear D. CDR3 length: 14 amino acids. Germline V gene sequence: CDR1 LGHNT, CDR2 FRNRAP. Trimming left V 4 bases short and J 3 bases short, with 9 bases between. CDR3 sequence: CASGSTSSNEKLFF. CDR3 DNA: TGTGCTAGTGGTTCTACCTCTTCTAATGAAAAACTGTTTTTT.

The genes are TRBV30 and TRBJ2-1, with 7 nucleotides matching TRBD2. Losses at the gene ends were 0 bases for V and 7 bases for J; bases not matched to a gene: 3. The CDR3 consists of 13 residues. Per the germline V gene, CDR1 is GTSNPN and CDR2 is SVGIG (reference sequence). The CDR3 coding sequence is TGTGCCTGGAGTGTAGGGCGGGAGAATGAGCAGTTCTTC. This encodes CAWSVGRENEQFF.

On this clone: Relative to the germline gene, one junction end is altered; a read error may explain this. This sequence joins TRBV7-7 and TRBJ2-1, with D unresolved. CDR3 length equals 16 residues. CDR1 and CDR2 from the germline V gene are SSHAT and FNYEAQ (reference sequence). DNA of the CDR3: TGTGCTAGCAGCTTAAGTTTCAGGCCCTCCTACAATGAGCAGTTCTTC. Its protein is CASSLSFRPSYNEQFF.

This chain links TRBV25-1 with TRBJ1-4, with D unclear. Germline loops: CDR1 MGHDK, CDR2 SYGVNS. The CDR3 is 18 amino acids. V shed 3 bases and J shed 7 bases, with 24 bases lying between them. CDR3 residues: CASSDLGERAALGEKLFF. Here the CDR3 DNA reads TGTGCCAGCAGTGATCTTGGGGAGCGGGCCGCACTTGGTGAAAAACTGTTTTTT. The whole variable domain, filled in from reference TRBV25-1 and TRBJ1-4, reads EADIYQTPRYLVIGTGKKITLECSQTMGHDKMYWYQQDPGMELHLIHYSYGVNSTEKGDLSSESTVSRIRTEHFPLTLESARPSHTSQYLCASSDLGERAALGEKLFFGSGTQLSVL.

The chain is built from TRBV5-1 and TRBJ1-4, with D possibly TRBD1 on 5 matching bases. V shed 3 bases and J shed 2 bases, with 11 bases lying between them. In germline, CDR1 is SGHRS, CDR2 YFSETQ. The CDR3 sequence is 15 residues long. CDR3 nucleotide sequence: TGCGCCAGCAGCTCACTGGGGGGTACTAATGAAAAACTGTTTTTT. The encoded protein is CASSSLGGTNEKLFF.

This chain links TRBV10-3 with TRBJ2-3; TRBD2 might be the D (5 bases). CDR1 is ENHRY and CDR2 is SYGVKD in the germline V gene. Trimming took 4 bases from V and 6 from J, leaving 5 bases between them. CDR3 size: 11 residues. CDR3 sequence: CAISAGDTQYF. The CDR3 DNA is TGTGCCATCAGTGCGGGGGATACGCAGTATTTT.

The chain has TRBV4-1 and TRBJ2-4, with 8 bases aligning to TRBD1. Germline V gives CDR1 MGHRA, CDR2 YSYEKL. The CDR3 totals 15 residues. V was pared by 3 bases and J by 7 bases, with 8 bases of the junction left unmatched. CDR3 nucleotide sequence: TGCGCCAGCAGCCAGGGGATCAGGGGGCTGAACATTCAGTACTTC. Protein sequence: CASSQGIRGLNIQYF.

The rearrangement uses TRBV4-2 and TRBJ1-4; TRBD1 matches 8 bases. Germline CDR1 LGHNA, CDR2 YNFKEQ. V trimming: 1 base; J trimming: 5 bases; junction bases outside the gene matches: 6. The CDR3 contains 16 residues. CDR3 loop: CASSQGTGGQNEKLFF. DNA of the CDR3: TGTGCCAGCAGCCAAGGAACAGGGGGACAAAATGAAAAACTGTTTTTT.

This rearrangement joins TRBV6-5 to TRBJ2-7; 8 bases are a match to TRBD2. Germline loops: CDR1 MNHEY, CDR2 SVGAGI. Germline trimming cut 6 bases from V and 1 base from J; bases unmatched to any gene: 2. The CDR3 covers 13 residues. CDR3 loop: CASRVAGSYEQYF. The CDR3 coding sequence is TGTGCCAGCAGGGTAGCGGGGTCCTACGAGCAGTACTTC.

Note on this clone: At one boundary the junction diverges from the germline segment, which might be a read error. The CDR3 here is CASSPPDRGTEKYF. CDR3 DNA sequence: TGTGCCAGCAGCCCCCCGGACAGGGGCACCGAGAAGTACTTC. This sequence joins TRBV7-2 and TRBJ2-7, with 9 positions matching TRBD1. Germline lookup yields CDR1 SGHTA and CDR2 FQGNSA. The CDR3 is made up of 14 amino acids.

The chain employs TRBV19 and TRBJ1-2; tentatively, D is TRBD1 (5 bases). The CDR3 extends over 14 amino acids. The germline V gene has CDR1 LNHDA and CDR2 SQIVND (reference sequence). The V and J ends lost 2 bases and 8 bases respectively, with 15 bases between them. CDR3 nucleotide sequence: TGTGCCAGTAGTATAATAGACAGTGCCGAGGGCTACACCTTC. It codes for CASSIIDSAEGYTF.

The chain's CDR3 is CAWTSGSYEQYF. The CDR3 bases are TGTGCCTGGACTAGCGGGAGCTACGAGCAGTACTTC. The rearrangement links TRBV30 to TRBJ2-7, with 10 positions matching TRBD2. This CDR3 is built from 12 residues. V lost 4 bases to trimming and J lost 3 bases; unmatched junction nucleotides: 0. CDR1 and CDR2 (germline): GTSNPN, SVGIG (reference sequence).

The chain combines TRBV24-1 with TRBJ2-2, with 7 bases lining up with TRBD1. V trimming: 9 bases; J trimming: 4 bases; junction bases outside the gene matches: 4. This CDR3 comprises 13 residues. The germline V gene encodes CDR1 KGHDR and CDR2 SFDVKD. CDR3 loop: CATGRQGTGELFF. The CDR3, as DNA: TGTGCCACCGGGAGACAGGGCACCGGGGAGCTGTTTTTT.

The CDR3 DNA reads as TGTGCCAGCAGCTTATACCGGACAGGCCAAAGTGGCTACACCTTC. This gives the protein CASSLYRTGQSGYTF. The rearrangement uses TRBV5-4 and TRBJ1-2, with 7 bases that match TRBD1. The germline CDR1 and CDR2 sequences are SGHNT and YYREEE (reference sequence). V lost 2 bases and J lost 7; bases outside the gene matches: 11. This CDR3 has 15 amino acids.

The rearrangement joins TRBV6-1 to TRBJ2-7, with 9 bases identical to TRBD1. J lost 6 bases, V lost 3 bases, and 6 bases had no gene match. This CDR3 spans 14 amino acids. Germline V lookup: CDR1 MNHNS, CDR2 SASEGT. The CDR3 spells CASSEGDRVSEQYF. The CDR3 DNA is TGTGCCAGCAGTGAGGGGGACAGGGTGTCCGAGCAGTACTTC.

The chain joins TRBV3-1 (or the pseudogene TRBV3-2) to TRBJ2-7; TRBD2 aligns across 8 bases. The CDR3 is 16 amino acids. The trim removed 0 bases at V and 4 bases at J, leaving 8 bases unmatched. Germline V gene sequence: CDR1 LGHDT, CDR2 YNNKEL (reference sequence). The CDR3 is CASSQDRASGLYEQYF. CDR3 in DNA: TGTGCCAGCAGCCAAGATCGGGCTAGCGGGCTTTACGAGCAGTACTTC.

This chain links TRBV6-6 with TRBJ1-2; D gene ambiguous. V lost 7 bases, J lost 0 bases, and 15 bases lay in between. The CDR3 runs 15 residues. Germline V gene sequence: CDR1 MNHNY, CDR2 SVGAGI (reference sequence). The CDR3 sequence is CASTSIGGANYGYTF. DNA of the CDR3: TGTGCCAGCACCTCTATCGGCGGAGCTAACTATGGCTACACCTTC.

The CDR3, as DNA: TGTGCCAGCAGCTTGATTGAACAGGGAGCTAATGAAAAACTGTTTTTT. This codes for CASSLIEQGANEKLFF. The chain has TRBV7-9 and TRBJ1-4; D is possibly TRBD1 (6 bases). V lost 3 bases and J 3 bases, leaving 14 bases between the germline ends. The length of the CDR3 is 16 residues. CDR1 SEHNR and CDR2 FQNEAQ come from the germline V gene (reference sequence).

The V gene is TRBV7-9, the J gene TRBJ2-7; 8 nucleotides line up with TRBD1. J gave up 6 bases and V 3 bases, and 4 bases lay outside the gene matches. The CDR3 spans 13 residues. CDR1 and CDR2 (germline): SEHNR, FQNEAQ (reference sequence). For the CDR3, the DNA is TGTGCCAGCAGCTTTGACAGGGGCGTCGAGCAGTACTTC. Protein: CASSFDRGVEQYF.

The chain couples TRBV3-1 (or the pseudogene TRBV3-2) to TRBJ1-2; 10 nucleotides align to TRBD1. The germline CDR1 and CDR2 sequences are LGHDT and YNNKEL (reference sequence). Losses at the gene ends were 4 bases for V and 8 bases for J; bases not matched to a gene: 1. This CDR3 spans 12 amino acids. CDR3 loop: CASSRTGGGYTF. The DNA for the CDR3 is TGTGCCAGCAGCCGGACAGGGGGAGGCTACACCTTC.

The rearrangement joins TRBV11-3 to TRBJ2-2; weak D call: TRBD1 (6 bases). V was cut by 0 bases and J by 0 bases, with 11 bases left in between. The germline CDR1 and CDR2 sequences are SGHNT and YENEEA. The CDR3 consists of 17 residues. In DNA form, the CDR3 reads TGTGCCAGCAGCTTAGAAGGGGGATTCGCGAACACCGGGGAGCTGTTTTTT. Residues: CASSLEGGFANTGELFF.

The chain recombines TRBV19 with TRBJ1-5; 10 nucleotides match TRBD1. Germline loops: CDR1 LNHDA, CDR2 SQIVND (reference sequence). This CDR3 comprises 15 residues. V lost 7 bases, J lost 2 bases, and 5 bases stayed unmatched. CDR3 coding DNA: TGTGCCAGTACGACAGGGGGCCGGGGCAATCAGCCCCAGCATTTT. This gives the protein CASTTGGRGNQPQHF.